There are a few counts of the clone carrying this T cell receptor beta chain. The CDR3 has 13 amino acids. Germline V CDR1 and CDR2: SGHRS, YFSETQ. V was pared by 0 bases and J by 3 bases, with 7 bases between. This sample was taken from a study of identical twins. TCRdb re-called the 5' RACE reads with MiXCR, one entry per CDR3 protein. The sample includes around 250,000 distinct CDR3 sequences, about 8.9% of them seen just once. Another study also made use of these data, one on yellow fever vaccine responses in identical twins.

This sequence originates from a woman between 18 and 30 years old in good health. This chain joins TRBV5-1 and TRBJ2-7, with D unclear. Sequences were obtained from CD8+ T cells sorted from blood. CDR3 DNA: TGCGCCAGCAGCTTGGGACACCACTACGAGCAGTACTTC. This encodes CASSLGHHYEQYF. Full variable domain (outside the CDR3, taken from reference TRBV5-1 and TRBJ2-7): KAGVTQTPRYLIKTRGQQVTLSCSPISGHRSVSWYQQTPGQGLQFLFEYFSETQRNKGNFPGRFSGRQFSNSRSEMNVSTLELGDSALYLCASSLGHHYEQYFGPGTRLTVT.